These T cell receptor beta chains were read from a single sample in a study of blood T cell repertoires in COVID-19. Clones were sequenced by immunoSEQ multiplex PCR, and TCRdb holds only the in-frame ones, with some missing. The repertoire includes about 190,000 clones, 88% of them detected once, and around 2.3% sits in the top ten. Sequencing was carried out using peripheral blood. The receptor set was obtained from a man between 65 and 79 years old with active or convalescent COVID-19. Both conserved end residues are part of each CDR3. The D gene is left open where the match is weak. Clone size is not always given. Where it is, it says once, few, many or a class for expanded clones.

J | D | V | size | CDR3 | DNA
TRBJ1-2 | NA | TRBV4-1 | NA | CASSQAGIQHGYTF | TGCGCCAGCAGCCAAGCAGGAATCCAGCATGGCTACACCTTC
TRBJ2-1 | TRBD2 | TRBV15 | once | CATGIAGIGEQFF | TGTGCCACCGGGATAGCGGGAATAGGTGAGCAGTTCTTC
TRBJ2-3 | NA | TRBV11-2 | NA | CASSLDGQRTDTQYF | TGTGCCAGCAGCTTAGATGGGCAGCGCACAGATACGCAGTATTTT
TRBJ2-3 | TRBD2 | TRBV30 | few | CAWTPWGLAGGTTDTQYF | TGTGCCTGGACCCCGTGGGGTTTAGCGGGAGGGACCACAGATACGCAGTATTTT
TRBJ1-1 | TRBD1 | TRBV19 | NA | CASSILWGQEAFF | TGTGCCAGTAGTATTTTGTGGGGACAGGAAGCTTTCTTT
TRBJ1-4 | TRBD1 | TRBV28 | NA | CASSRTGMGTNEKLFF | TGTGCCAGCAGTCGGACAGGGATGGGGACTAATGAAAAACTGTTTTTT
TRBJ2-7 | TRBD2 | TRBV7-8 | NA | CASSPFFSTGGPGTSYEQYF | TGTGCCAGCAGCCCATTTTTTTCGACGGGAGGGCCAGGAACGTCCTACGAGCAGTACTTC
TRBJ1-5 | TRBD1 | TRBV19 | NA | CASRQTGFSSNQPQHF | TGTGCCAGTAGGCAGACAGGGTTTAGTAGCAATCAGCCCCAGCATTTT
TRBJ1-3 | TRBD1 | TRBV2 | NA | CASRGSGTALNTIYF | TGTGCCAGCAGGGGCTCCGGGACAGCACTAAACACCATATATTTT
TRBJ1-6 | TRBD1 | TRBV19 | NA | CASRAGDRVNSPLHF | TGTGCCAGTCGGGCCGGAGACAGGGTTAATTCACCCCTCCACTTT
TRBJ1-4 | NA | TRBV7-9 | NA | CASSLVAGNEKLFF | TGTGCCAGCAGCTTAGTAGCGGGGAATGAAAAACTGTTTTTT
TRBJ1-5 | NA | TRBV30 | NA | CAWSVRGSQPQHF | TGTGCCTGGAGTGTACGGGGTAGCCAGCCCCAGCATTTT
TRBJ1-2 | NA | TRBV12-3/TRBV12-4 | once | CASSQGRGYGYTF | TGTGCCAGCAGTCAAGGGAGGGGGTATGGCTACACCTTC
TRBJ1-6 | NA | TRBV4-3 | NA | CASSQESGSESPLHF | TGCGCCAGCAGCCAAGAATCGGGGTCGGAATCACCCCTCCACTTT
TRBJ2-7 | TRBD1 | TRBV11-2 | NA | CASSARTGTGWRQYF | TGTGCCAGCAGCGCCCGTACCGGGACAGGGTGGCGACAGTACTTC